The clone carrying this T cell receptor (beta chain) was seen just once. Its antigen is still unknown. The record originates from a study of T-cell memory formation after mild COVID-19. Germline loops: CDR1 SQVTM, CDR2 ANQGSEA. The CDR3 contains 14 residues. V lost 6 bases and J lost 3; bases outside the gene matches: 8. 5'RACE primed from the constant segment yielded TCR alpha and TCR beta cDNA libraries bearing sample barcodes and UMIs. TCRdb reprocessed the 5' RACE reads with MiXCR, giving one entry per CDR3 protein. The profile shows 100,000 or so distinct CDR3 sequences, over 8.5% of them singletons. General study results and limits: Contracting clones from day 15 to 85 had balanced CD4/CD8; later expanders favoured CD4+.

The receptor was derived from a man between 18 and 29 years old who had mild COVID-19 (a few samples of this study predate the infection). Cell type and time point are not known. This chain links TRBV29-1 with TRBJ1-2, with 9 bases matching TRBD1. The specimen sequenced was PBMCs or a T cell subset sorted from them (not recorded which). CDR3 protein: CSVDTGGSDYGYTF. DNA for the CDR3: TGCAGCGTCGACACAGGGGGCTCGGACTATGGCTACACCTTC.